The 20 T cell receptor beta chains presented below share a single source sample, sequenced in a study of cytomegalovirus exposure and HLA in healthy donors. The PCR ran on 60 Vbeta and 13 Jbeta primers. The protocol was immunoSEQ multiplex PCR, while the TCRdb copy is restricted to in-frame clones and leaves out a portion. This table has about 110,000 clones, around 75% appearing once. Specimen: PBMCs. The origin of the receptors is a man in his forties or fifties in good health and CMV-seronegative.

This clone was detected only a few times. The chain is built from TRBV10-3 and TRBJ1-3; 10 bases agree with TRBD1. The J segment lost 4 bases and the V segment lost 10 bases, leaving 22 bases of the junction unmatched. Germline CDR1 reads ENHRY; CDR2 reads SYGVKD. The CDR3 loop spans 19 amino acids. The CDR3 is CATRELGTGASRDGNTIYF. CDR3 nucleotide sequence: TGTGCCACGCGGGAATTGGGGACAGGGGCCTCGAGGGACGGAAACACCATATATTTT.

The CDR3 DNA reads TGTGCCAGCAGTGAAAAACCGGGACTAGCGGCGGGGGAGACCCAGTACTTC. Translation gives CASSEKPGLAAGETQYF. The chain couples TRBV6-1 to TRBJ2-5, with TRBD2 identical over 11 bases. CDR3 length equals 17 residues. With 2 bases clipped from V and 5 bases from J, the junction kept 10 bases outside the gene matches. Germline values: CDR1 MNHNS, CDR2 SASEGT.

The genes are TRBV5-1 and TRBJ2-3, with TRBD2 identical over 7 bases. The trim removed 4 bases at V and 4 bases at J, leaving 9 bases unmatched. The CDR3 has 15 amino acids. Per the germline V gene, CDR1 is SGHRS and CDR2 is YFSETQ. Here the CDR3 DNA reads TGCGCCAGCAGCCTAGAGGGGAGGGCCCCAGATACGCAGTATTTT. It is translated as CASSLEGRAPDTQYF. The whole variable domain, remainder taken from reference TRBV5-1 and TRBJ2-3, is KAGVTQTPRYLIKTRGQQVTLSCSPISGHRSVSWYQQTPGQGLQFLFEYFSETQRNKGNFPGRFSGRQFSNSRSEMNVSTLELGDSALYLCASSLEGRAPDTQYFGPGTRLTVL.

This chain connects TRBV6-1 to TRBJ1-1; TRBD1 agrees at 8 bases. CDR1 and CDR2 from the germline V gene are MNHNS and SASEGT. With 5 bases clipped from V and 9 bases from J, the junction kept 5 bases outside the gene matches. This CDR3 has 12 amino acids. CDR3 nucleotide sequence: TGTGCCAGCAGTCCACGGACAGGGAAAGCTTTCTTT. Translated, it gives CASSPRTGKAFF.

This chain connects TRBV6-6 to TRBJ1-6; possible D gene TRBD1, 5 bases. The CDR3 sequence is 14 residues long. V lost 5 bases and J lost 7, with 12 bases in between. Germline-derived CDR1 and CDR2 are MNHNY and SVGAGI (reference sequence). CDR3 DNA: TGTGCCAGCAGTCACGACAGTGAGAATTCACCCCTCCACTTT. This codes for CASSHDSENSPLHF.

This rearrangement joins TRBV2 to TRBJ2-3; 8 positions agree with TRBD1. This CDR3 contains 14 residues. Trimming took 4 bases from V and 4 from J; bases not matched to a gene: 4. Germline CDR1 SNHLY, CDR2 FYNNEI. The CDR3 sequence is CASSVDRVADTQYF. In DNA, the CDR3 is TGTGCCAGCAGTGTGGACAGGGTCGCAGATACGCAGTATTTT.

V and J are TRBV4-1 and TRBJ2-7; TRBD2 is a possible D gene (5 bases). V lost 1 base to trimming and J lost 3 bases, with 13 bases between them. The CDR3 totals 15 residues. Germline-derived CDR1 and CDR2 are MGHRA and YSYEKL. CDR3 sequence reads: CASSQGQEVYYEQYF. As DNA, the CDR3 is TGCGCCAGCAGCCAAGGGCAGGAGGTGTACTACGAGCAGTACTTC.

The genes are TRBV6-4 and TRBJ1-1; D perhaps matches TRBD1 (6 bases). Trimming removed 7 bases from V and 1 base from J, with 22 bases in between. Germline V gene data show CDR1 as MRHNA and CDR2 as SNTAGT. The CDR3 loop spans 17 amino acids. CDR3 in amino acids: CASIGQGFGVTNTEAFF. In nucleotides, the CDR3 is TGTGCCAGCATAGGTCAGGGGTTTGGGGTTACGAACACTGAAGCTTTCTTT.

This chain joins TRBV21-1 and TRBJ2-3; no check of the table's D call, TRBD1, against the DNA was made. TRBV21-1 is a documented pseudogene. CDR3 length equals 12 residues. The DNA for the CDR3 is TGTGCCAGCAGTCCCGGACAAATTACGCAGTATTTT. Its translation: CASSPGQITQYF.

The V gene is TRBV19, the J gene TRBJ1-1; D ambiguous. The CDR3 is 15 residues long. From germline, CDR1 is LNHDA and CDR2 SQIVND (reference sequence). The V and J ends lost 2 bases and 1 base respectively, with 11 bases between them. The chain's CDR3 is CASSISRRENTEAFF. For the CDR3, the DNA is TGTGCCAGTAGTATAAGTAGACGGGAGAACACTGAAGCTTTCTTT. The variable domain in full, with the rest retrieved from reference TRBV19 and TRBJ1-1, is DGGITQSPKYLFRKEGQNVTLSCEQNLNHDAMYWYRQDPGQGLRLIYYSQIVNDFQKGDIAEGYSVSREKKESFPLTVTSAQKNPTAFYLCASSISRRENTEAFFGQGTRLTVV.

The count of this clone is one. This chain connects TRBV5-6 to TRBJ2-5; 9 nucleotides align to TRBD2. The J call may not be correct, given that the DNA end is closer to TRBJ2-7. Germline lookup yields CDR1 SGHDT and CDR2 YYEEEE. The CDR3 runs 17 residues. CDR3 DNA: TGTGCCAGCAGCTTGGAAGTAGGGCTAGCGGGGCGTGGCGAGCAGTACTTC. This gives the protein CASSLEVGLAGRGEQYF.

Comments on this clone: The junction shows a germline mismatch at one end, possibly a read error. The chain carries TRBV7-9 and TRBJ2-3; 11 positions agree with TRBD1. Germline lookup yields CDR1 SEHNR and CDR2 FQNEAQ (reference sequence). CDR3 length: 18 amino acids. The CDR3 region has the DNA TGTTCCAGCTACTCAAAGGGCAAGGACAGGGGGCGACCAGATACGCAGTATTTT. Protein product: CSSYSKGKDRGRPDTQYF.

This sequence joins TRBV29-1 and TRBJ2-7, with 7 bases fitting TRBD2. The V gene end was trimmed by 8 bases and the J gene end by 9 bases; junction bases not matched to a gene: 16. This CDR3 is 13 amino acids long. Germline V lookup: CDR1 SQVTM, CDR2 ANQGSEA. CDR3: CSSEGGRGIGQYF. Here the CDR3 DNA reads TGCAGCTCCGAGGGAGGGCGGGGGATCGGGCAGTACTTC.

This clone was seen only once. V gene TRBV7-9 combines with J gene TRBJ2-1; D uncertain. The CDR3 totals 15 residues. Per the germline V gene, CDR1 is SEHNR and CDR2 is FQNEAQ (reference sequence). Trimming left V 1 base short and J 0 bases short, with 7 bases between. In nucleotides, the CDR3 is TGTGCCAGCAGCTTAGGAGAGAGCTCCTACAATGAGCAGTTCTTC. This sequence encodes CASSLGESSYNEQFF.

The chain links TRBV7-2 to TRBJ1-5; weak D call: TRBD1 (5 bases). V was cut by 5 bases and J by 7 bases, with 15 bases left in between. The CDR3 totals 14 residues. Germline loops: CDR1 SGHTA, CDR2 FQGNSA. Here the CDR3 DNA reads TGTGCCAGCAGCGCCAATGGGGGGGAACAGCCCCAGCATTTT. Amino acid sequence: CASSANGGEQPQHF.

The chain uses TRBV5-1 and TRBJ1-1; D gene ambiguous. V was cut by 4 bases and J by 5 bases, with 15 bases left in between. The CDR3 is 14 amino acids. Germline V gene lookup returns CDR1 SGHRS and CDR2 YFSETQ. CDR3 sequence reads: CASSTGSGGTEAFF. The CDR3 DNA reads TGCGCCAGCAGCACCGGGTCCGGTGGGACTGAAGCTTTCTTT.

The gene calls are TRBV27 and TRBJ1-2, with a possible D match to TRBD1 (6 bases). Trimming left V 6 bases short and J 6 bases short, with 20 bases between. The germline gives CDR1 MNHEY, CDR2 SMNVEV (reference sequence). The CDR3 consists of 15 residues. CDR3 region: CASSPFGGRGNGYTF. DNA for the CDR3: TGTGCCAGCAGCCCCTTTGGTGGCAGGGGTAATGGCTACACCTTC.

V gene TRBV7-8 combines with J gene TRBJ1-2; maybe TRBD1 (5 bases). The germline V and J ends were trimmed by 1 base and 4 bases, with 13 bases remaining between them. Germline V gene data show CDR1 as SGHVS and CDR2 as FQNEAQ. The CDR3 contains 15 residues. In nucleotides, the CDR3 is TGTGCCAGCAGCTTAGGATCGTCAGGGTTCTATGGCTACACCTTC. Its translation is CASSLGSSGFYGYTF.

The chain has TRBV2 and TRBJ1-4, with D unclear. Trimming removed 5 bases from V and 4 bases from J, with 8 bases in between. Germline V gene lookup returns CDR1 SNHLY and CDR2 FYNNEI. This CDR3 contains 13 residues. The CDR3 here is CASSLGINEKLFF. The CDR3 nucleotides read TGTGCCAGCAGTCTCGGGATTAATGAAAAACTGTTTTTT.

This sequence joins TRBV28 and TRBJ1-2; D gene uncertain. The CDR3 runs 16 residues. V was pared by 3 bases and J by 3 bases, with 17 bases between. Germline loops: CDR1 MDHEN, CDR2 SYDVKM. The CDR3 here is CASSFAGTTIDYGYTF. The CDR3 DNA sequence: TGTGCCAGCAGTTTCGCAGGAACCACGATTGACTATGGCTACACCTTC.